This is a list of T cell receptor beta chains from one sample in a study of blood T cell repertoires in COVID-19. Libraries were prepared by immunoSEQ multiplex PCR; TCRdb keeps only in-frame clonotypes and omits some of them. The data hold over 250,000 clones, with roughly nine tenths observed a single time. Sequenced: PBMCs or T cells enriched from blood (not recorded which). Receptors originate from a woman aged 18-29 years who had recovered from COVID-19. CDR3s leave out the opening cysteine and the closing phenylalanine or tryptophan. A D gene is named only where the DNA matches it firmly.

D: TRBD1; V: TRBV28; CDR3: ASSTRTGHYGYT
D: NA; V: TRBV2; CDR3: ASQGNTEAF
D: NA; V: TRBV4-1; CDR3: ASSQGHVNQPQH
D: TRBD2; V: TRBV3-1/TRBV3-2; CDR3: ASSPTSEPRETQY
D: TRBD1; V: TRBV7-9; CDR3: ASSMDRGDSPLH
D: TRBD1; V: TRBV5-1; CDR3: ASSLDRGRDTQY
D: NA; V: TRBV5-1; CDR3: ASSQDSYTYEQY
D: TRBD2; V: TRBV19; CDR3: ASSAHTSGGGNEQF
D: NA; V: TRBV12-3/TRBV12-4; CDR3: ASTDRRNTIY
D: NA; V: TRBV19; CDR3: ASIPTAGDTEAF
D: NA; V: TRBV6-5; CDR3: ASRSDTEAF
D: NA; V: TRBV5-5; CDR3: ASSLGPGMNTEAF
D: TRBD1; V: TRBV2; CDR3: ASRGTGGTTGYT
D: TRBD1; V: TRBV10-1; CDR3: ASSPTRTGGEKLF
D: TRBD2; V: TRBV5-4; CDR3: ASSQGTSGNEQF
D: TRBD2; V: TRBV2; CDR3: ASSEAREKQY
D: NA; V: TRBV5-1; CDR3: ASSSLTAGANVLT
D: NA; V: TRBV19; CDR3: ASSPLTVPNTEAF
D: NA; V: TRBV7-6; CDR3: ASSLITGSTDTQY
D: NA; V: TRBV4-1; CDR3: ASSQDRDLSSYNSPLH
D: NA; V: TRBV6-5; CDR3: ASTPPGNTEAF
D: TRBD1; V: TRBV7-9; CDR3: ASQHRGLVDEKLF
D: NA; V: TRBV29-1; CDR3: SVLAFMNTEAF
D: NA; V: TRBV11-2; CDR3: ASSLEQTGLETQY
D: NA; V: TRBV19; CDR3: ASSIDQRVSNEQF
D: NA; V: TRBV7-2; CDR3: ASSIRGTPNYGYT
D: NA; V: TRBV19; CDR3: ASSTGVKVTTEAF
D: TRBD2; V: TRBV11-2; CDR3: ASSSRLAVGTDTQY
D: NA; V: TRBV9; CDR3: ASTYTGQGGYGYT
D: NA; V: TRBV24-1; CDR3: ATSDGTLYY
D: NA; V: TRBV7-9; CDR3: ASSYTGREWGATNEKLF
D: TRBD2; V: TRBV2; CDR3: ASSELAANTRSYEQY
D: NA; V: TRBV5-1; CDR3: ASSYSQISNYGYT
D: NA; V: TRBV28; CDR3: ASSLVQHNSPLH
D: NA; V: TRBV6-1; CDR3: ASSQDSQPQH
D: NA; V: TRBV9; CDR3: ASSPFNYGYT
D: NA; V: TRBV23-1; CDR3: ASSQSWAGKLNQPQH
D: NA; V: TRBV28; CDR3: ASSLSRGSGANVLT
D: NA; V: TRBV5-4; CDR3: ASSRDRMNTEAF
D: NA; V: TRBV3-1/TRBV3-2; CDR3: ASSRQGAGVMNTEAF
D: NA; V: TRBV15; CDR3: ATSYRDTYQPQH
D: NA; V: TRBV19; CDR3: ASSIAPQGGDRPQH
D: TRBD1; V: TRBV5-1; CDR3: ASSGAAGGKDEKLF
D: NA; V: TRBV1; CDR3: TSSQVGRGGGDIQY
D: NA; V: TRBV9; CDR3: ASSGGRDTEAF
D: TRBD1; V: TRBV19; CDR3: ASSPRTGENNQPQH
D: TRBD1; V: TRBV15; CDR3: ATSRRHRDSEKLF
D: NA; V: TRBV11-2; CDR3: ASSLAVGAGFEGYT
D: NA; V: TRBV28; CDR3: ASTLTGPGGPYSTDTQY